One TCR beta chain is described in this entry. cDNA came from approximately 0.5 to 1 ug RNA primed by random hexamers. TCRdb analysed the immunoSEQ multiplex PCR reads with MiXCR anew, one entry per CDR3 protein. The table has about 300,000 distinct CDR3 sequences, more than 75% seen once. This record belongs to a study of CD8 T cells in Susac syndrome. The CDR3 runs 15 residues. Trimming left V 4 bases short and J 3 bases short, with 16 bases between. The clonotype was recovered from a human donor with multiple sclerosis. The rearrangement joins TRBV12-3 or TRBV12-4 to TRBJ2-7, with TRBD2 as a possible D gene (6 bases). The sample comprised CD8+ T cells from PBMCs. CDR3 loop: CASSSRGLAVYEQYF. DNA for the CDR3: TGTGCCAGCAGTTCCCGGGGGTTGGCGGTCTACGAGCAGTACTTC.